This TCR beta chain was sequenced in a study of blood T cells in healthy people across ages. General study points: Percentage of naive T cells showed a strong correlation with TCR beta diversity. Long-lived donors had more naive CD4+ cells and higher diversity than aged donors. A roughly linear fall in TCR beta diversity per million T cells was seen with increasing age.

The use of a sample-barcoded 5' primer and a J-beta primer mix characterized a second PCR of roughly 6 to 11 cycles. CDR3-containing paired-end reads numbered at least 3 million in each sample. Each CDR3 protein gets one entry after TCRdb re-called the 5' RACE reads with MiXCR. The table lists fewer than 700,000 distinct CDR3 sequences, 45% to 55% of them singletons, with approximately 25% in the top ten. Comment on this clonotype: Its antigen is as yet unknown.

This CDR3 region has 14 residues. Germline CDR1 and CDR2: ENHRY and SYGVKD. With 5 bases removed from V and 0 bases from J, the gap between germline ends came to 8 bases. This sequence was found in a man older than 75 in good health. Sequencing was done on a sample of blood. The chain has TRBV10-3 and TRBJ1-5; tentatively, D is TRBD1 (6 bases). CDR3 nucleotides: TGTGCCATCAGTCCAGGGGATAGCAATCAGCCCCAGCATTTT. Translating it yields CAISPGDSNQPQHF.